The 20 T cell receptor beta chains below all came from one sample that was sequenced in a study of OX40 agonist ivuxolimab in advanced cancers. Sequenced by immunoSEQ multiplex PCR; TCRdb stores in-frame clones only, minus some. The table includes fewer than 90,000 clones, around 94% detected once. The sample was CD4+ or CD8+ T cells sorted from blood, taken in a trial of the OX40 agonist ivuxolimab. These receptors were taken from an adult with an advanced solid tumor such as melanoma, head and neck, liver or kidney cancer.

The chain couples TRBV18 to TRBJ1-1, with no clear D. The CDR3 sequence is 14 residues long. Germline V CDR1 and CDR2: KGHSH, LQKENI. V was trimmed by 2 bases and J by 3 bases, leaving 10 bases between them. CDR3 coding DNA: TGTGCCAGCTCACCATGGTCTTCGGACACTGAAGCTTTCTTT. Translating it yields CASSPWSSDTEAFF.

The genes are TRBV29-1 and TRBJ2-2; 7 nucleotides align to TRBD2. There are 16 residues in the CDR3. From germline, CDR1 is SQVTM and CDR2 ANQGSEA. Trimming removed 0 bases from V and 5 bases from J; junction bases left unmatched: 9. CDR3 sequence (DNA): TGCAGCGTTGAAGAACCCTCCCAGCGGGGAACCGGGGAGCTGTTTTTT. It is translated as CSVEEPSQRGTGELFF.

The sample holds one count of this clone. Here the CDR3 reads CASKRAGGKLFF. The CDR3 DNA reads TGTGCCAGCAAGCGGGCGGGCGGGAAACTGTTTTTT. This chain joins TRBV6-5 and TRBJ1-4; D gene uncertain. CDR3 length equals 12 residues. The germline V and J ends were trimmed by 7 bases and 11 bases, with 14 bases remaining between them. Germline CDR1 and CDR2: MNHEY and SVGAGI.

The J gene is TRBJ1-1, the V gene TRBV11-2; 9 bases are shared with TRBD1. The CDR3 runs 15 residues. Germline V gene lookup returns CDR1 SGHAT and CDR2 FQNNGV. J was trimmed by 1 base and V by 5 bases; bases with no gene match: 5. CDR3 coding DNA: TGTGCCAGCAGCCCACTGACAGGGGGGAACACTGAAGCTTTCTTT. This gives the protein CASSPLTGGNTEAFF.

This chain links TRBV27 with TRBJ2-3, with D hard to call. This CDR3 has 13 residues. V was cut by 4 bases and J by 2 bases, with 7 bases left in between. Germline lookup yields CDR1 MNHEY and CDR2 SMNVEV (reference sequence). The CDR3 sequence: CASSSKNTDTQYF. The CDR3 DNA reads TGTGCCAGCAGTTCGAAGAACACAGATACGCAGTATTTT.

V usage is TRBV28 and J usage is TRBJ1-1; the D is unclear. Trimming pared 3 bases from V and 4 bases from J, leaving 12 bases between. The V gene's germline CDR1 is MDHEN and CDR2 SYDVKM. There are 14 residues in the CDR3. The CDR3 DNA reads as TGTGCCAGCAGTTTCCCGGGAAGGGTCACTGAAGCTTTCTTT. Its protein is CASSFPGRVTEAFF.

The rearrangement uses TRBV4-2 and TRBJ2-2; tentatively, D is TRBD2 (6 bases). From germline, CDR1 is LGHNA and CDR2 YNFKEQ. The V end lost 3 bases, the J end lost 4 bases, and 9 bases lay between the germline ends. This CDR3 is built from 14 residues. CDR3 sequence reads: CASSHRDSTGELFF. DNA of the CDR3: TGTGCCAGCAGCCACCGGGACTCCACCGGGGAGCTGTTTTTT.

V gene TRBV5-1 combines with J gene TRBJ1-4; D perhaps matches TRBD1 (6 bases). The CDR3 sequence is 15 residues long. Looked up from germline, CDR1 is SGHRS and CDR2 is YFSETQ. The V and J ends lost 4 bases and 14 bases respectively, with 24 bases between them. The CDR3 DNA follows: TGCGCCAGCAGCCTAACGGTTGGGGGACAAAAGAGCCTGTTTTTT. Residues: CASSLTVGGQKSLFF.

Here the CDR3 reads CASSSRDRVGQPQHF. The CDR3, as DNA: TGCGCCAGCAGCTCCCGGGACAGGGTAGGTCAGCCCCAGCATTTT. The chain has TRBV4-1 and TRBJ1-5; 9 bases align to TRBD1. The CDR3 sequence is 15 residues long. Germline CDR1 reads MGHRA; CDR2 reads YSYEKL. Trimming removed 5 bases from V and 6 bases from J; junction bases left unmatched: 8.

The genes are TRBV5-6 and TRBJ2-4; D might be TRBD1 (6 bases). The germline V gene encodes CDR1 SGHDT and CDR2 YYEEEE. CDR3 size: 16 residues. The ends were cut back, 3 bases at V and 3 bases at J, with 16 bases in the middle. CDR3 nucleotide sequence: TGTGCCAGCAGCTCTCAGGGGACCATGCTCAAAAACATTCAGTACTTC. Translating gives CASSSQGTMLKNIQYF.

This chain joins TRBV28 and TRBJ1-5, with D hard to call. Trimming removed 2 bases at V and 2 bases at J, with 10 bases between. The CDR3 runs to 15 residues. Per germline, CDR1 MDHEN and CDR2 SYDVKM. The CDR3 DNA reads TGTGCCAGCAGTTTACGGAATAGGGGCAATCAGCCCCAGCATTTT. This gives the protein CASSLRNRGNQPQHF. The variable domain in full, with the rest retrieved from reference TRBV28 and TRBJ1-5, is DVKVTQSSRYLVKRTGEKVFLECVQDMDHENMFWYRQDPGLGLRLIYFSYDVKMKEKGDIPEGYSVSREKKERFSLILESASTNQTSMYLCASSLRNRGNQPQHFGDGTRLSIL.

V and J are TRBV5-1 and TRBJ1-2; a possible D gene is TRBD1 (5 bases). CDR1 is SGHRS and CDR2 is YFSETQ in the germline V gene. The V and J ends lost 0 bases and 6 bases respectively, with 12 bases between them. This CDR3 is built from 14 residues. The CDR3 bases are TGCGCCAGCAGCTTGGAGAGGACACGCGATGGCTACACCTTC. Translated, it gives CASSLERTRDGYTF.

The rearrangement uses TRBV4-2 and TRBJ2-2; unclear D gene. The CDR3 covers 12 residues. Trimming took off 1 base at V and 4 bases at J, with 1 base between the two ends. The germline V gene encodes CDR1 LGHNA and CDR2 YNFKEQ. The CDR3 loop is CASSQVTGELFF. The CDR3 nucleotides read TGTGCCAGCAGCCAAGTCACCGGGGAGCTGTTTTTT.

This chain joins TRBV14 and TRBJ2-5; 12 positions agree with TRBD2. This CDR3 comprises 16 residues. V was pared by 2 bases and J by 5 bases, with 6 bases of the junction left unmatched. CDR1 and CDR2 from the germline V gene are SGHDN and FVKESK. The CDR3 protein is CASSQPGLAGYETQYF. The CDR3 DNA sequence: TGTGCCAGCAGCCAACCCGGACTAGCGGGATACGAGACCCAGTACTTC.

The chain links TRBV6-5 to TRBJ1-3; no firm D call. The CDR3 length is 16 residues. The V gene's germline CDR1 is MNHEY and CDR2 SVGAGI. Trimming pared 0 bases from V and 0 bases from J, leaving 9 bases between. CDR3: CASSYSRAYSGNTIYF. The CDR3, as DNA: TGTGCCAGCAGTTACTCGAGGGCTTACTCTGGAAACACCATATATTTT.

This chain uses TRBV5-3 with TRBJ1-1, with 8 bases lining up with TRBD1. TRBV5-3 belongs to the ORF category, with a function that is uncertain. The CDR3 runs to 11 residues. After removal of 0 bases from V and 11 bases from J, the junction contained 0 bases not matched to a gene. CDR3 sequence (DNA): TGTGCCAGAAGCTTGGGGACAGGGGCTTTCTTT. It yields the protein CARSLGTGAFF.

This clone was observed a single time. The V call is TRBV2, the J call TRBJ2-1; 8 bases fit TRBD2. The V gene's germline CDR1 is SNHLY and CDR2 FYNNEI. This CDR3 spans 15 amino acids. V gave up 6 bases and J gave up 4 bases; unmatched junction bases: 8. The CDR3 DNA sequence: TGTGCCAGCAGCGCTACTAGCGGTCCGTACAATGAGCAGTTCTTC. Its translation is CASSATSGPYNEQFF.

This sequence joins TRBV19 and TRBJ1-5; a weak D match, TRBD1 (5 bases). Germline V gives CDR1 LNHDA, CDR2 SQIVND (reference sequence). The V end was cut by 5 bases, the J end by 6 bases, with 20 bases between. This CDR3 has 16 amino acids. The CDR3, as DNA: TGTGCCAGTAGTGGGGGAAAGATTAGAGGGGTTCAGCCCCAGCATTTT. Translation gives CASSGGKIRGVQPQHF.

This chain uses TRBV2 with TRBJ2-1, with TRBD2 matching 8 bases. V was clipped by 4 bases and J by 1 base; unmatched bases: 3. The CDR3 extends over 15 amino acids. The germline gives CDR1 SNHLY, CDR2 FYNNEI. The CDR3 protein is CASSAERGSYNEQFF. CDR3 coding DNA: TGTGCCAGCAGTGCGGAGCGGGGGTCCTACAATGAGCAGTTCTTC.

This rearrangement joins TRBV27 to TRBJ1-2; 8 bases map to TRBD1. Germline V gives CDR1 MNHEY, CDR2 SMNVEV (reference sequence). Trimming took 2 bases from V and 4 from J; bases not matched to a gene: 3. This CDR3 region has 14 residues. The CDR3 DNA is TGTGCCAGCAGTTTAGGGACAGGAGGCTATGGCTACACCTTC. Its translation is CASSLGTGGYGYTF.